The 23 T cell receptor beta chains below all came from one sample that was sequenced in a study of early T cells in non-severe SARS-CoV-2 infection. Via MiXCR, TCRdb re-called the 5' RACE reads, giving one row per CDR3 protein. Of over 80,000 distinct CDR3 sequences listed, 10% to 15% are singletons. The sequencing used whole blood, collected at baseline. The source is an adult who was a healthcare worker with PCR-confirmed SARS-CoV-2 infection or an uninfected control (not recorded which).

This clonotype was recorded many times. V and J are TRBV20-1 and TRBJ1-1; 7 bases fit TRBD1. The germline CDR1 and CDR2 sequences are DFQATT and SNEGSKA (reference sequence). The J segment lost 1 base and the V segment lost 5 bases, leaving 4 bases of the junction unmatched. The CDR3 runs to 13 residues. The CDR3, as DNA: TGCAGTGCTCCTCAGGGGGGGAACACTGAAGCTTTCTTT. Translation: CSAPQGGNTEAFF.

The DNA for the CDR3 is TGTGCCAGCAGCCAAGTCGAGTTGGCAGGCTCCTATAATTCACCCCTCCACTTT. Translation gives CASSQVELAGSYNSPLHF. The J gene is TRBJ1-6, the V gene TRBV4-2; unclear D gene. V gave up 1 base and J gave up 0 bases, with 13 bases separating them. CDR1 is LGHNA and CDR2 is YNFKEQ in the germline V gene. The CDR3 has 18 amino acids.

The chain uses TRBV5-1 and TRBJ2-1; TRBD2 is a possible D gene (7 bases). V lost 6 bases, J lost 5 bases, and 18 bases lay in between. The CDR3 length is 15 residues. Per germline, CDR1 SGHRS and CDR2 YFSETQ. The CDR3 here is CASTPYGGPDNEQFF. The DNA of the CDR3 is TGCGCCAGCACCCCCTACGGGGGGCCGGACAATGAGCAGTTCTTC.

This clonotype was observed a handful of times. The rearrangement uses TRBV5-5 and TRBJ2-7; maybe TRBD2 (6 bases). Per the germline V gene, CDR1 is SGHKS and CDR2 is YYEKEE (reference sequence). Trimming took 8 bases from V and 4 from J, leaving 16 bases between them. CDR3 size: 13 residues. The CDR3 region has the DNA TGTGCCAGTGGCGGGGTTCGTAGTTACGAGCAGTACTTC. Translated, it gives CASGGVRSYEQYF.

The chain combines TRBV12-3 or TRBV12-4 with TRBJ1-6; no reliable D call. The CDR3 runs to 14 residues. Trimming stripped 7 bases from V and 0 bases from J, with 7 bases between. CDR3 bases: TGTGCCAGCAAAGCGAGCTCCTATAATTCACCCCTCCACTTT. Translated: CASKASSYNSPLHF.

V is TRBV20-1 and J is TRBJ1-4; D possibly corresponds to TRBD1 (6 bases). Germline lookup yields CDR1 DFQATT and CDR2 SNEGSKA (reference sequence). The CDR3 runs 13 residues. The V end lost 3 bases, the J end lost 8 bases, and 13 bases lay between the germline ends. The CDR3: CSARTPDREKLFF. The CDR3 DNA is TGCAGTGCTAGGACCCCGGACAGAGAAAAACTGTTTTTT.

This clonotype was detected ten times or more. The chain recombines TRBV6-5 with TRBJ2-7, with D tentatively TRBD1 (6 bases). This CDR3 comprises 12 residues. Trimming removed 6 bases from V and 6 bases from J, with 12 bases in between. CDR1 MNHEY and CDR2 SVGAGI come from the germline V gene. CDR3 residues: CASRQGEGEQYF. For the CDR3, the DNA is TGTGCCAGCAGACAGGGAGAAGGCGAGCAGTACTTC.

The chain is built from TRBV2 and TRBJ1-4; D might be TRBD1 (6 bases). V lost 4 bases and J 4 bases, leaving 10 bases between the germline ends. The CDR3 runs 14 residues. Per the germline V gene, CDR1 is SNHLY and CDR2 is FYNNEI. CDR3 in amino acids: CASSADRINEKLFF. CDR3 sequence (DNA): TGTGCCAGCAGTGCCGACAGGATTAATGAAAAACTGTTTTTT.

This clonotype was seen more than once but under ten times. CDR3 in DNA: TGTGCCACCAGCTCCGGACAAGCGAATTCACCCCTCCACTTT. Residues: CATSSGQANSPLHF. This chain joins TRBV15 and TRBJ1-6; a possible D gene is TRBD1 (5 bases). V was clipped by 5 bases and J by 7 bases, with 12 bases between them. Germline assignment: CDR1 LNHNV and CDR2 YYDKDF (reference sequence). The CDR3 has 14 amino acids.

This clonotype was seen a few times. This sequence joins TRBV11-3 and TRBJ2-5; the match to TRBD2 covers 7 bases. The CDR3 is 16 residues long. With 4 bases clipped from V and 7 bases from J, the junction kept 15 bases outside the gene matches. CDR1 is SGHNT and CDR2 is YENEEA in the germline V gene. In DNA, the CDR3 is TGTGCCAGCAGCTCCGAACCCACTAGAGGGGAGGGGACCCAGTACTTC. It encodes CASSSEPTRGEGTQYF.

This clonotype was picked up many times. V is TRBV30 and J is TRBJ2-3; D not resolved. The germline CDR1 and CDR2 sequences are GTSNPN and SVGIG (reference sequence). Trimming took 3 bases from V and 3 from J, leaving 16 bases between them. The CDR3 totals 15 residues. DNA for the CDR3: TGTGCCTGGAGGGGTTCCTTCAGTTCAACAGATACGCAGTATTTT. It specifies CAWRGSFSSTDTQYF. The variable domain in full, completed from reference TRBV30 and TRBJ2-3, reads SQTIHQWPATLVQPVGSPLSLECTVEGTSNPNLYWYRQAAGRGLQLLFYSVGIGQISSEVPQNLSASRPQDRQFILSSKKLLLSDSGFYLCAWRGSFSSTDTQYFGPGTRLTVL.

This clonotype has just a few counts. The V gene is TRBV29-1, the J gene TRBJ1-1; no clear D gene. Germline loops: CDR1 SQVTM, CDR2 ANQGSEA. V was clipped by 6 bases and J by 0 bases, with 11 bases between them. The CDR3 is made up of 13 amino acids. The CDR3 DNA is TGCAGCGTATGGCCTATAATGAACACTGAAGCTTTCTTT. It is translated as CSVWPIMNTEAFF.

This clonotype has a count of ten or more. The chain uses TRBV25-1 and TRBJ2-7; D remains unclear. The germline CDR1 and CDR2 sequences are MGHDK and SYGVNS. Trimming removed 2 bases from V and 4 bases from J, with 6 bases in between. The length of the CDR3 is 12 residues. The CDR3 region has the DNA TGTGCCAGCAGTGAAACTGGTTACGAGCAGTACTTC. Translated, it gives CASSETGYEQYF.

The sample holds many counts of this clonotype. This chain connects TRBV7-2 to TRBJ2-3; no clear D gene. This CDR3 is 14 amino acids long. The germline V and J ends were trimmed by 2 bases and 5 bases, with 11 bases remaining between them. Germline CDR1 is SGHTA and CDR2 is FQGNSA. CDR3 sequence (DNA): TGTGCCAGCAGCTTATTGGGCCTGGGAGATACGCAGTATTTT. It yields the protein CASSLLGLGDTQYF.

This clonotype was picked up many times. This sequence joins TRBV2 and TRBJ2-1; unclear D gene. The CDR3 runs to 14 residues. Trimming removed 7 bases at V and 0 bases at J, with 10 bases between. Germline lookup yields CDR1 SNHLY and CDR2 FYNNEI. The CDR3 sequence is CASTSASSYNEQFF. The CDR3 DNA reads as TGTGCCAGCACCTCAGCTAGCTCCTACAATGAGCAGTTCTTC.

At least ten counts were recorded for this clonotype. V and J are TRBV7-9 and TRBJ2-7; D might be TRBD1 (6 bases). V was pared by 7 bases and J by 2 bases, with 21 bases between. The CDR3 covers 16 residues. Per germline, CDR1 SEHNR and CDR2 FQNEAQ (reference sequence). CDR3 protein: CASTTPKEDSTYEQYF. The CDR3 DNA reads as TGTGCCAGCACCACCCCGAAGGAGGACAGCACCTACGAGCAGTACTTC.

This chain joins TRBV5-6 and TRBJ2-7; TRBD1 might be the D (5 bases). The germline V and J ends were trimmed by 4 bases and 6 bases, with 8 bases remaining between them. Germline-derived CDR1 and CDR2 are SGHDT and YYEEEE. The CDR3 is made up of 11 amino acids. The CDR3 coding sequence is TGTGCCAGCAGCCTTACAGGCGAGCAGTACTTC. Translated: CASSLTGEQYF.

V is TRBV14 and J is TRBJ2-7, with D possibly called TRBD1 or TRBD2 (5 bases each). With 4 bases removed from V and 7 bases from J, the gap between germline ends came to 11 bases. Germline lookup yields CDR1 SGHDN and CDR2 FVKESK. The CDR3 contains 12 residues. The CDR3 is CASSPLGEEQYF. The CDR3 DNA follows: TGTGCCAGCAGCCCCCTGGGGGAGGAGCAGTACTTC.

The CDR3 coding sequence is TGTGCCAGCTCACCGGGACAGGGGGCGCCTTTACCGTCCGGCGGGGAGCTGTTTTTT. This gives the protein CASSPGQGAPLPSGGELFF. V usage is TRBV18 and J usage is TRBJ2-2; 12 bases are shared with TRBD1. In germline, CDR1 is KGHSH, CDR2 LQKENI. This CDR3 region has 19 residues. V shed 3 bases and J 7 bases; nucleotides not matched to a gene: 15. The entire variable domain, with the rest obtained from reference TRBV18 and TRBJ2-2, is as follows: NAGVMQNPRHLVRRRGQEARLRCSPMKGHSHVYWYRQLPEEGLKFMVYLQKENIIDESGMPKERFSAEFPKEGPSILRIQQVVRGDSAAYFCASSPGQGAPLPSGGELFFGEGSRLTVL.

V and J are TRBV13 and TRBJ1-4, with 11 bases identical to TRBD1. Per germline, CDR1 PRHDT and CDR2 FYEKMQ (reference sequence). This CDR3 is 14 amino acids long. V was clipped by 2 bases and J by 10 bases; unmatched bases: 3. For the CDR3, the DNA is TGTGCCAGCAGCTTACGGACAGGGGGCGGAAAACTGTTTTTT. Translation gives CASSLRTGGGKLFF.

This clonotype was observed a handful of times. The rearrangement links TRBV20-1 to TRBJ2-2; 10 bases fit TRBD2. This CDR3 contains 16 residues. Germline CDR1 reads DFQATT; CDR2 reads SNEGSKA (reference sequence). V lost 4 bases and J lost 2; bases outside the gene matches: 7. Here the CDR3 DNA reads TGCAGTGCTACCGACAGCGGGAGGGGTAACACCGGGGAGCTGTTTTTT. The encoded protein is CSATDSGRGNTGELFF.

The sample holds a few counts of this clonotype. The chain joins TRBV12-3 or TRBV12-4 to TRBJ2-1; TRBD2 agrees at 10 bases. The CDR3 has 16 residues. V trimming: 1 base; J trimming: 9 bases; junction bases outside the gene matches: 9. CDR3 nucleotides: TGTGCCAGCAGTTTAGGACGGCTAGCGGGAGATAGTGAGCAGTTCTTC. This sequence encodes CASSLGRLAGDSEQFF.

This chain connects TRBV7-3 to TRBJ2-6, with 9 bases aligning to TRBD2. After removal of 2 bases from V and 1 base from J, the junction contained 6 bases not matched to a gene. This CDR3 is 18 amino acids long. Per germline, CDR1 SGHTA and CDR2 FQGTGA. The CDR3 here is CASSLAGGPGSGANVLTF. CDR3 coding DNA: TGTGCCAGCAGCTTAGCGGGAGGGCCAGGTTCTGGGGCCAACGTCCTGACTTTC.